This T cell receptor beta chain comes out of a study of yellow fever vaccine responses in identical twins. Study-level points and caveats: Reportedly, the response of twins' T cells to the vaccine seemed partly convergent, partly personalized.

This clonotype rates as hyperexpanded (1% or more). The antigen is not known. MiXCR, run by TCRdb on the RT-PCR reads, gives a single entry per CDR3 protein. Of about 490 distinct CDR3 sequences listed, 74% were seen once; the top ten hold less than 30%. Germline-derived CDR1 and CDR2 are LGHNA and YSLEER. Trimming removed 0 bases from V and 1 base from J, with 10 bases in between. CDR3 length: 16 residues. The starting material was T cells from blood (PBMCs), unsorted or a sorted subset (not recorded which), obtained before or after yellow fever vaccination (not recorded which). The chain recombines TRBV4-3 with TRBJ1-3; unclear D gene. This clonotype was obtained from a female donor who received the yellow fever vaccine. The DNA of the CDR3 is TGCGCCAGCAGCCAAGATGCCGGGAGTTCTGGAAACACCATATATTTT. Encoded protein: CASSQDAGSSGNTIYF.